A single T cell receptor beta chain is shown here with its context. The data belong to a study of blood T cells in healthy people across ages. It was with a sample-barcoded 5' primer and a J-beta primer mix that a second PCR of roughly 7 to 11 cycles was run. One entry per CDR3 protein, called by TCRdb with MiXCR from the 5' RACE reads. The sample has 580,000 or so distinct CDR3 sequences; 47% are singletons. CDR3 length: 15 amino acids. Unmatched junction bases numbered 11, after V lost 8 bases and J lost 2 bases. Germline lookup yields CDR1 MNHNY and CDR2 SVGAGI (reference sequence). The rearrangement links TRBV6-6 to TRBJ2-7, with 8 bases aligning to TRBD1. The receptor was isolated from a man older than 75 in good health. The specimen was blood. The CDR3 here is CASGSDRVFTYEQYF. The CDR3 coding sequence is TGTGCCAGCGGCTCGGACAGGGTTTTTACCTACGAGCAGTACTTC.